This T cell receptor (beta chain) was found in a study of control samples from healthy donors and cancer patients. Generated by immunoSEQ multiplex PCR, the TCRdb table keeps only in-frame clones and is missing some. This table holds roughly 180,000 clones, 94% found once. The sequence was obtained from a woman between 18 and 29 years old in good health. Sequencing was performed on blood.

Here the CDR3 DNA reads TGTGCCAGCAGCTTACTAGGGTCCCCCCAGTACTTC. Its protein is CASSLLGSPQYF. V usage is TRBV7-2 and J usage is TRBJ2-5; D unclear. Germline V gene data show CDR1 as SGHTA and CDR2 as FQGNSA. This CDR3 is built from 12 residues. V dropped 2 bases and J dropped 9 bases, with 10 bases sitting between them. The full variable domain, its missing parts supplied by reference TRBV7-2 and TRBJ2-5, is GAGVSQSPSNKVTEKGKDVELRCDPISGHTALYWYRQSLGQGLEFLIYFQGNSAPDKSGLPSDRFSAERTGGSVSTLTIQRTQQEDSAVYLCASSLLGSPQYFGPGTRLLVL.